This entry lists 5 T cell receptor beta chains sequenced from one sample in a study of OX40 agonist ivuxolimab in advanced cancers. Profiling relied on immunoSEQ multiplex PCR, and the TCRdb table lists in-frame clones only, not all of them. This sample has approximately 66,000 clones, with 85% to 90% found just once. The source was CD4+ or CD8+ T cells sorted from blood, collected in a trial of the OX40 agonist ivuxolimab. These receptors all come from an adult with an advanced solid tumor such as melanoma, head and neck, liver or kidney cancer.

This clone was recorded only once. The gene calls are TRBV18 and TRBJ1-4, with D perhaps matching TRBD1 (5 bases). Trimming pared 2 bases from V and 0 bases from J, leaving 19 bases between. The CDR3 totals 19 residues. Looked up from germline, CDR1 is KGHSH and CDR2 is LQKENI. DNA for the CDR3: TGTGCCAGCTCACCAGGGGGAGTGGATACTATCGCAACTAATGAAAAACTGTTTTTT. Encoded protein: CASSPGGVDTIATNEKLFF. The complete variable domain, with remaining parts taken from reference TRBV18 and TRBJ1-4, reads NAGVMQNPRHLVRRRGQEARLRCSPMKGHSHVYWYRQLPEEGLKFMVYLQKENIIDESGMPKERFSAEFPKEGPSILRIQQVVRGDSAAYFCASSPGGVDTIATNEKLFFGSGTQLSVL.

V and J are TRBV11-2 and TRBJ2-7; maybe TRBD1 (5 bases). Trimming pared 5 bases from V and 1 base from J, leaving 9 bases between. The CDR3 contains 13 residues. Germline CDR1 SGHAT, CDR2 FQNNGV. This CDR3 is CASSQGRSYEQYF. The CDR3 region has the DNA TGTGCCAGCAGCCAGGGCAGGTCCTACGAGCAGTACTTC. Supplemented by reference TRBV11-2 and TRBJ2-7, the full variable domain reads EAGVAQSPRYKIIEKRQSVAFWCNPISGHATLYWYQQILGQGPKLLIQFQNNGVVDDSQLPKDRFSAERLKGVDSTLKIQPAKLEDSAVYLCASSQGRSYEQYFGPGTRLTVT.

This clone was recorded once. The chain combines TRBV6-5 with TRBJ2-5, with 9 bases matching TRBD2. Trimming at V came to 6 bases and at J to 5 bases, leaving 10 bases not matched to a gene. The germline gives CDR1 MNHEY, CDR2 SVGAGI. This CDR3 region has 15 residues. The CDR3 bases are TGTGCCAGCAGACCCCGCGGGGGGGCGGGTGAGACCCAGTACTTC. This translates into CASRPRGGAGETQYF.

This clone appeared a single time. The J gene is TRBJ2-1, the V gene TRBV5-5; tentatively, D is TRBD2 (6 bases). Trimming left V 4 bases short and J 2 bases short, with 13 bases between. Germline CDR1 is SGHKS and CDR2 is YYEKEE (reference sequence). The CDR3 totals 15 residues. The CDR3 protein is CASSQRTTTYNEQFF. The CDR3 region has the DNA TGTGCCAGCAGCCAACGGACTACTACCTACAATGAGCAGTTCTTC.

This chain uses TRBV5-5 with TRBJ1-3; 7 bases agree with TRBD1. This CDR3 has 15 amino acids. V was clipped by 4 bases and J by 4 bases; unmatched bases: 8. Looked up from germline, CDR1 is SGHKS and CDR2 is YYEKEE (reference sequence). CDR3: CASSRLQGKGNTIYF. CDR3 DNA: TGTGCCAGCAGCCGCCTACAGGGGAAAGGAAACACCATATATTTT.